The present entry profiles one TCR beta chain with its context. Its antigen has not been determined. Qualities for individual bases were not recorded, and no much larger clone is one base off. This entry comes from a study of blood T cell repertoires in COVID-19 (dated by TCRdb to the early 2020s). In the study overall: Samples covering the acute and convalescent phases of COVID-19 were provided by collaborators in the United States, Italy and Spain. Samples were obtained from the ongoing ImmuneRACE study (first 160 participants) and from 1,254 subjects provided by 6 global collaborators. The repertoires were released in a freely available public database meant as a resource for research on the immune response to SARS-CoV-2. The material from the prospective study consisted of cDNA or gDNA derived from T cells, B-cell-depleted T cells, or PBMCs. HLA class I and class II types, where available, came from metadata supplied by the sample provider rather than from assay-based typing. Nearly every sample came with metadata listing a de-identified subject ID, COVID-19 status, age in years and sex. Subjects who had been exposed to COVID-19, were actively infected with it, or had recovered from it provided the deeply sampled blood TCRbeta repertoires that made up the dataset.

In the prospective study, participants were about 18 to 90 years old, resided in 20 to 30 geographic areas of the United States, and were enrolled through a virtual design. In the prospective study, participants were assigned to cohorts based on the clinical history participants reported in a screening survey and a study questionnaire. In the prospective study, whole blood, serum and a nasopharyngeal or oropharyngeal swab were collected from each participant by mobile phlebotomists. Over a roughly 2-month period, participants in the prospective study had the option of providing additional blood draws and questionnaires. Before DNA extraction, blood samples from the prospective study were shipped at room temperature or frozen. V and J are trimmed by 5 bases and 4 bases, and the gene matches miss 6 bases of the junction. The CDR1 and CDR2 encoded by the germline V gene are SGHRS and YFSETQ. The CDR3 runs 14 residues from the cysteine to the phenylalanine. This entry keeps only the CDR3 DNA: 42 bases, framed from base 1.

TCRbeta CDR3 regions were amplified from genomic DNA using the immunoSEQ Assay, a bias-controlled multiplex PCR. Under the source paper's analysis protocol: Nucleated cell counts per sample were estimated from amplification of reference gene primers within the assay. To quantify the absolute abundance of each unique TCRbeta CDR3 rearrangement, sequence reads were collapsed and filtered. For each sample, productive Simpson clonality was calculated as the square root of Simpson's diversity index over productive rearrangements. TCRdb carries this immuneACCESS record with in-frame sequences only. Its versions omit some clonotypes, under half of them owing to an unresolved V gene in the studies checked, with the rest unexplained. The V and J calls and clone size were taken over from that table, and D and trimming were inferred from the DNA. Counted in this sample were 250,000 to 350,000 clones; 90% of them appeared once. The top ten constitute around 1.7% of the sample.

Points the paper makes about the study in general: The quantity of clinical and demographic metadata differed by source and by participant and was supplied without curation.

The chain employs TRBV5-1 and TRBJ1-3, with 7 junctional bases fitting TRBD1. Source material: PBMCs or T cells enriched from blood (not recorded which). The TCR sequence derives from a young woman with acute COVID-19. The sequence in DNA is TGCGCCAGCAGTTATAACAGGGGCGGAAACACCATATATTTT. This codes for CASSYNRGGNTIYF. With the rest looked up from the reference TRBV5-1 and TRBJ1-3 genes rather than sequenced, the full variable domain is KAGVTQTPRYLIKTRGQQVTLSCSPISGHRSVSWYQQTPGQGLQFLFEYFSETQRNKGNFPGRFSGRQFSNSRSEMNVSTLELGDSALYLCASSYNRGGNTIYFGEGSWLTVV.